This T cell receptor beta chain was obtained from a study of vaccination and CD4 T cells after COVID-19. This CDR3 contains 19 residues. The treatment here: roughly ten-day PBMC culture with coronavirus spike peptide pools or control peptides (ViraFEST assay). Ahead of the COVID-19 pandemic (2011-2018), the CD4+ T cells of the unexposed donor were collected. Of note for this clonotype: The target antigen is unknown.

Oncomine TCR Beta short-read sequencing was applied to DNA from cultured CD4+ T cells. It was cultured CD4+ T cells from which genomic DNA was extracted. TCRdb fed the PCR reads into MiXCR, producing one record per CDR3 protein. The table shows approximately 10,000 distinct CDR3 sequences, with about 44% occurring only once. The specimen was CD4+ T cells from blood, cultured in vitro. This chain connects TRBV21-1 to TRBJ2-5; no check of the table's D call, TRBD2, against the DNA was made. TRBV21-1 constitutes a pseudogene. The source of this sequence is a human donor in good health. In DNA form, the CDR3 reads TGTGCCAGCAGCATGGGGGCTGGGCGGGAGTCCTTAAGGGGAGAGACCCAGTACTTC. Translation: CASSMGAGRESLRGETQYF.